Listed below are T cell receptor beta chains from one sample, sequenced in a study of cytomegalovirus exposure and HLA in healthy donors. Libraries were prepared by immunoSEQ multiplex PCR; TCRdb keeps only in-frame clonotypes and omits some of them. The table shows 75,000 to 90,000 clones, with around 73% occurring only once. Sequences were obtained from PBMCs. These receptors all come from a man in his fifties or sixties in good health and CMV-seronegative. The CDR3 runs from the conserved cysteine through the conserved F or W. A D gene is named only where the DNA matches it firmly. Clone size is given for some rows only: seen once, a few or many times, or a class if the clone is expanded.

d_gene | j_gene | abundance | v_gene | CDR3aa | CDR3nt
NA | TRBJ2-1 | NA | TRBV2 | CASSEAHGSHEQFF | TGTGCCAGCAGTGAAGCGCACGGGTCCCATGAGCAGTTCTTC
TRBD1 | TRBJ1-2 | NA | TRBV2 | CATNPGTGTGYTF | TGTGCCACCAACCCCGGGACAGGGACCGGCTACACCTTC
NA | TRBJ1-5 | NA | TRBV11-2 | CASSLGGGGDQPQHF | TGTGCCAGCAGCTTAGGGGGAGGGGGGGACCAGCCCCAGCATTTT
TRBD1 | TRBJ1-2 | NA | TRBV6-1 | CASKEGTGGGYTF | TGTGCCAGCAAAGAGGGGACAGGGGGTGGCTACACCTTC
NA | TRBJ2-5 | NA | TRBV7-3 | CASSLTHQETQYF | TGTGCCAGCAGCTTAACCCATCAAGAGACCCAGTACTTC
TRBD1 | TRBJ2-3 | NA | TRBV19 | CASSGTGGRSDTQYF | TGTGCCAGTAGTGGGACAGGGGGCAGGTCAGATACGCAGTATTTT
NA | TRBJ2-7 | NA | TRBV18 | CASSLGQNYEQYF | TGTGCCAGCTCACTGGGACAAAACTACGAGCAGTACTTC
TRBD1 | TRBJ1-3 | few | TRBV4-1 | CASSQVRGDTIYF | TGCGCCAGCAGCCAAGTCAGGGGGGACACCATATATTTT
NA | TRBJ2-7 | once | TRBV30 | CAWDKEQGYEQYF | TGTGCCTGGGATAAGGAGCAGGGCTACGAGCAGTACTTC
NA | TRBJ2-4 | few | TRBV19 | CASSIGDIPGDIQYF | TGTGCCAGTAGTATAGGGGACATTCCCGGGGACATTCAGTACTTC
TRBD1 | TRBJ2-7 | NA | TRBV6-5 | CASRRSGTGVREQYF | TGTGCCAGCAGGCGCTCTGGGACAGGGGTTCGCGAGCAGTACTTC
TRBD1 | TRBJ2-2 | NA | TRBV2 | CASSVGQGLRPNTGELFF | TGTGCCAGCAGTGTCGGACAGGGGCTACGCCCGAACACCGGGGAGCTGTTTTTT
TRBD1 | TRBJ1-2 | NA | TRBV6-6 | CATEQGQGSNYGYTF | TGTGCCACAGAGCAGGGACAGGGATCTAACTATGGCTACACCTTC
NA | TRBJ1-4 | NA | TRBV10-2 | CASSGGVGNEKLFF | TGCGCCAGCAGTGGTGGAGTAGGTAATGAAAAACTGTTTTTT
TRBD1 | TRBJ2-7 | NA | TRBV7-8 | CASSLGTGGSYEQYF | TGTGCCAGCAGCTTAGGGACAGGGGGCTCCTACGAGCAGTACTTC
TRBD1 | TRBJ1-1 | NA | TRBV6-1 | CACSGQTNTEAFF | TGTGCCTGCTCGGGACAGACAAACACTGAAGCTTTCTTT
NA | TRBJ1-6 | NA | TRBV5-6 | CASSLKPVRQGKAPLHF | TGTGCCAGCAGCTTGAAGCCGGTGAGGCAGGGGAAAGCACCCCTTCACTTT
NA | TRBJ2-3 | NA | TRBV10-3 | CAIAPARGDTDTQYF | TGTGCCATCGCCCCCGCCAGGGGGGATACAGATACGCAGTATTTT
NA | TRBJ2-7 | NA | TRBV27 | CASSPRAGRYEQYF | TGTGCCAGCAGTCCCCGGGCAGGGAGGTACGAGCAGTACTTC
NA | TRBJ1-1 | NA | TRBV27 | CASSKGSPDREAFF | TGTGCCAGCAGCAAGGGCTCCCCCGACAGGGAAGCTTTCTTT
TRBD1 | TRBJ1-2 | NA | TRBV19 | CASIRGSQGASGYGYTF | TGTGCCAGTATAAGAGGGAGTCAGGGGGCCTCTGGCTATGGCTACACCTTC
NA | TRBJ1-3 | NA | TRBV28 | CASSLTFSGNTIYF | TGTGCCAGCAGTTTAACTTTCTCTGGAAACACCATATATTTT
NA | TRBJ2-1 | once | TRBV6-5 | CASSFLARSYNEQFF | TGTGCCAGCAGCTTTCTAGCCCGCTCCTACAATGAGCAGTTCTTC
TRBD1 | TRBJ1-2 | once | TRBV19 | CASSMGTGNYGYTF | TGTGCCAGTAGTATGGGGACAGGGAACTATGGCTACACCTTC
TRBD1 | TRBJ1-1 | NA | TRBV5-1 | CASSAGTGNTEAFF | TGCGCCAGCAGCGCCGGGACAGGGAACACTGAAGCTTTCTTT
NA | TRBJ2-2 | NA | TRBV28 | CASSLTWGRAGELFF | TGTGCCAGCAGTTTAACCTGGGGGCGGGCCGGGGAGCTGTTTTTT
NA | TRBJ2-2 | NA | TRBV2 | CASSGENTGELFF | TGTGCCAGCAGTGGAGAGAACACCGGGGAGCTGTTTTTT
TRBD1 | TRBJ2-5 | NA | TRBV5-1 | CASSWGQPMQETQYF | TGCGCCAGCAGCTGGGGACAGCCAATGCAAGAGACCCAGTACTTC
TRBD1 | TRBJ2-1 | NA | TRBV18 | CASSPSGTGYDNEQFF | TGTGCCAGCTCACCATCAGGGACAGGCTATGACAATGAGCAGTTCTTC
TRBD2 | TRBJ2-7 | NA | TRBV6-1 | CASSAGGGYEQYF | TGTGCCAGCAGCGCCGGGGGGGGCTACGAGCAGTACTTC
TRBD1 | TRBJ1-1 | NA | TRBV18 | CASSPPVGGTGEGTEAFF | TGTGCCAGCTCACCACCGGTGGGGGGGACAGGGGAAGGCACTGAAGCTTTCTTT
NA | TRBJ1-2 | NA | TRBV5-6 | CASSARGFGYTF | TGTGCCAGCAGCGCCAGGGGTTTTGGCTACACCTTC
TRBD1 | TRBJ1-3 | NA | TRBV5-4 | CASSLQGVNTIYF | TGTGCCAGCAGCTTGCAGGGGGTGAACACCATATATTTT
NA | TRBJ1-1 | NA | TRBV9 | CASSEGEGVEAFF | TGTGCCAGCAGCGAGGGGGAAGGGGTTGAGGCTTTCTTT
NA | TRBJ2-6 | NA | TRBV9 | CASTPGGRSGANVLTF | TGTGCCAGCACCCCTGGGGGCCGCTCTGGGGCCAACGTCCTGACTTTC
TRBD1 | TRBJ1-5 | once | TRBV30 | CAWSVQGARNQPQHF | TGTGCCTGGAGTGTACAGGGGGCGCGGAATCAGCCCCAGCATTTT
NA | TRBJ2-3 | few | TRBV9 | CASSVVEGNTDTQYF | TGTGCCAGCAGCGTAGTGGAGGGAAACACAGATACGCAGTATTTT
TRBD1 | TRBJ2-5 | NA | TRBV9 | CASSRGQGIGETQYF | TGTGCCAGCAGTAGGGGACAGGGGATAGGAGAGACCCAGTACTTC
TRBD2 | TRBJ2-5 | NA | TRBV4-1 | CASSHGVASGAKETQYF | TGCGCCAGCAGCCACGGTGTGGCTAGCGGGGCCAAAGAGACCCAGTACTTC
NA | TRBJ2-7 | NA | TRBV7-9 | CASSLSVSQDF | TGTGCCAGCAGCTTATCAGTTTCCCAGGACTTC
NA | TRBJ1-6 | few | TRBV4-2 | CASSSRVQSPLHF | TGTGCCAGCAGCTCCAGGGTTCAGTCACCCCTCCACTTT
NA | TRBJ2-1 | NA | TRBV2 | CASTRGGAYNEQFF | TGTGCCAGCACCAGGGGTGGCGCCTACAATGAGCAGTTCTTC
NA | TRBJ2-5 | NA | TRBV6-5 | CASHGSGETQYF | TGTGCCAGCCACGGGTCGGGGGAGACCCAGTACTTC
TRBD2 | TRBJ2-3 | NA | TRBV30 | CAGRDGGGGDTQYF | TGTGCCGGGAGGGACGGCGGGGGAGGAGATACGCAGTATTTT
NA | TRBJ1-1 | NA | TRBV6-5 | CASMMTGRAEAFF | TGTGCCAGCATGATGACCGGGAGGGCAGAAGCTTTCTTT
NA | TRBJ1-4 | NA | TRBV6-1 | CASSRLGQGGEKLFF | TGTGCCAGCAGTCGCCTGGGGCAGGGTGGTGAAAAACTGTTTTTT
TRBD1 | TRBJ1-2 | NA | TRBV6-5 | CASHRRTGGYGYTF | TGTGCCAGCCACCGCCGGACAGGGGGATATGGCTACACCTTC
NA | TRBJ1-6 | NA | TRBV6-5 | CASSLRGEGNSPLHF | TGTGCCAGCAGTTTACGGGGGGAAGGGAATTCACCCCTCCACTTT
TRBD2 | TRBJ2-5 | NA | TRBV11-1 | CASSPRTSGGAVKTQYF | TGTGCCAGCAGCCCCCGGACTAGCGGGGGGGCCGTGAAGACCCAGTACTTC
NA | TRBJ2-5 | NA | TRBV6-5 | CASSYSVGGGETQYF | TGTGCCAGCAGTTACTCCGTGGGAGGGGGAGAGACCCAGTACTTC
TRBD1 | TRBJ1-1 | NA | TRBV7-9 | CASSLGTGALNTEAFF | TGTGCCAGCAGCTTAGGGACAGGCGCCTTGAACACTGAAGCTTTCTTT
NA | TRBJ1-6 | NA | TRBV18 | CASSPNPSSSYNSPLHF | TGTGCCAGCTCACCCAACCCCTCTAGCTCCTATAATTCACCCCTCCACTTT
NA | TRBJ2-3 | NA | TRBV12-5 | CASGRSSGTDTQYF | TGTGCTAGTGGAAGGTCTTCGGGGACAGATACGCAGTATTTT
TRBD2 | TRBJ2-3 | NA | TRBV28 | CASIFSGGNLGTDTQYF | TGTGCCAGCATTTTTAGCGGGGGAAACCTAGGCACAGATACGCAGTATTTT
NA | TRBJ1-4 | NA | TRBV7-9 | CSSQSGYEKLFF | TGTTCCAGCCAAAGCGGATATGAAAAACTGTTTTTT
NA | TRBJ2-7 | NA | TRBV5-1 | CASSWGTGEYEQYF | TGCGCCAGCAGCTGGGGTACAGGAGAATACGAGCAGTACTTC
TRBD2 | TRBJ2-7 | once | TRBV7-2 | CASKYSGESSYEQYF | TGTGCCAGCAAATATAGCGGGGAAAGCTCCTACGAGCAGTACTTC
NA | TRBJ2-2 | NA | TRBV4-3 | CASSELATGELFF | TGCGCCAGCAGCGAACTAGCCACCGGGGAGCTGTTTTTT